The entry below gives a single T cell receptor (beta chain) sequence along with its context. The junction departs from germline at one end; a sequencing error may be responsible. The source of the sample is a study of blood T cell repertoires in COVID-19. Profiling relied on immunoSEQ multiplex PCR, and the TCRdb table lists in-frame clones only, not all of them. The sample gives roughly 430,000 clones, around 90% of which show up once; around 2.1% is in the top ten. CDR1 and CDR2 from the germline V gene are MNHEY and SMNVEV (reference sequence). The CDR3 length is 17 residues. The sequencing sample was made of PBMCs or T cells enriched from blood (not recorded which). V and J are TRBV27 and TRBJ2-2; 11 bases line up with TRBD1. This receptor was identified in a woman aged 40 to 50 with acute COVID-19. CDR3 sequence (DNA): TGTGCCAGCAGTCCGAGGCCCGGACAGGGGGCGCACGGGAAGCTGTTTTTT. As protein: CASSPRPGQGAHGKLFF.